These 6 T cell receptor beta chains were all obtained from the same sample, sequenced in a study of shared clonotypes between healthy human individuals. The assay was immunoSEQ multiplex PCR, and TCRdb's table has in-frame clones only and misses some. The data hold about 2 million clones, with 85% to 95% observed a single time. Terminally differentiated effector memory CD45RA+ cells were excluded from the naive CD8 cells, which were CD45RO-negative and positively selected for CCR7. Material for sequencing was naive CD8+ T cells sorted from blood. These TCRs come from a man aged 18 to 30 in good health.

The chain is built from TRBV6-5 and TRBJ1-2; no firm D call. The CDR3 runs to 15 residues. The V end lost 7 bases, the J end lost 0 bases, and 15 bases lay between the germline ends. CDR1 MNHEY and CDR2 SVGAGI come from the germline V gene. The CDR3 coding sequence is TGTGCCAGCACCTCGAGTGTCGAAACTAACTATGGCTACACCTTC. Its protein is CASTSSVETNYGYTF.

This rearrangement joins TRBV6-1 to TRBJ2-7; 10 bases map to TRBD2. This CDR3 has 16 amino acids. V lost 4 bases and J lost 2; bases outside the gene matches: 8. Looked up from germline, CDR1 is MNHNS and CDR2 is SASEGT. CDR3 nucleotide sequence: TGTGCCAGCAGTGCTACCGGGACTAGCGTAACCTACGAGCAGTACTTC. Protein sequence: CASSATGTSVTYEQYF.

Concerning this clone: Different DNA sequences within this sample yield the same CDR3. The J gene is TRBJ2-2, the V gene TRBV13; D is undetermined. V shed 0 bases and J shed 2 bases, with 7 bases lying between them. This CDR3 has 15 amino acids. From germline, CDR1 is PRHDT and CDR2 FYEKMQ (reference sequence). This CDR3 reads CASSLGGTNTGELFF. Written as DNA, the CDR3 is TGTGCCAGCAGCTTAGGGGGCACTAACACCGGGGAGCTGTTTTTT.

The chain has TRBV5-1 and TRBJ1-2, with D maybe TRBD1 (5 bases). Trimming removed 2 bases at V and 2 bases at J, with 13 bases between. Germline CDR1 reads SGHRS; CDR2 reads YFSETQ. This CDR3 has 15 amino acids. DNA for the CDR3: TGCGCCAGCAGCTTCCTTCCAGGGACCAACTATGGCTACACCTTC. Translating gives CASSFLPGTNYGYTF.

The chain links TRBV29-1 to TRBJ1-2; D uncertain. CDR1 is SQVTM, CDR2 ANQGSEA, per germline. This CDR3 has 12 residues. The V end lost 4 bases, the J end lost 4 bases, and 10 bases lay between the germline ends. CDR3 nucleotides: TGCAGCGTTGGGTCTGAAGTCTATGGCTACACCTTC. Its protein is CSVGSEVYGYTF. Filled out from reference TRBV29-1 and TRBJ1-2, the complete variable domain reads SAVISQKPSRDICQRGTSLTIQCQVDSQVTMMFWYRQQPGQSLTLIATANQGSEATYESGFVIDKFPISRPNLTFSTLTVSNMSPEDSSIYLCSVGSEVYGYTFGSGTRLTVV.

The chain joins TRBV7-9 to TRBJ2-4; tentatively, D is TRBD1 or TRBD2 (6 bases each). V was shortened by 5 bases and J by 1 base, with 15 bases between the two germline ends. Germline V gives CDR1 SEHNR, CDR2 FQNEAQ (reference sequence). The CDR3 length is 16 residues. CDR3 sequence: CASSIGGYSAKNIQYF. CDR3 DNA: TGTGCCAGCAGCATAGGGGGGTACTCGGCCAAAAACATTCAGTACTTC.